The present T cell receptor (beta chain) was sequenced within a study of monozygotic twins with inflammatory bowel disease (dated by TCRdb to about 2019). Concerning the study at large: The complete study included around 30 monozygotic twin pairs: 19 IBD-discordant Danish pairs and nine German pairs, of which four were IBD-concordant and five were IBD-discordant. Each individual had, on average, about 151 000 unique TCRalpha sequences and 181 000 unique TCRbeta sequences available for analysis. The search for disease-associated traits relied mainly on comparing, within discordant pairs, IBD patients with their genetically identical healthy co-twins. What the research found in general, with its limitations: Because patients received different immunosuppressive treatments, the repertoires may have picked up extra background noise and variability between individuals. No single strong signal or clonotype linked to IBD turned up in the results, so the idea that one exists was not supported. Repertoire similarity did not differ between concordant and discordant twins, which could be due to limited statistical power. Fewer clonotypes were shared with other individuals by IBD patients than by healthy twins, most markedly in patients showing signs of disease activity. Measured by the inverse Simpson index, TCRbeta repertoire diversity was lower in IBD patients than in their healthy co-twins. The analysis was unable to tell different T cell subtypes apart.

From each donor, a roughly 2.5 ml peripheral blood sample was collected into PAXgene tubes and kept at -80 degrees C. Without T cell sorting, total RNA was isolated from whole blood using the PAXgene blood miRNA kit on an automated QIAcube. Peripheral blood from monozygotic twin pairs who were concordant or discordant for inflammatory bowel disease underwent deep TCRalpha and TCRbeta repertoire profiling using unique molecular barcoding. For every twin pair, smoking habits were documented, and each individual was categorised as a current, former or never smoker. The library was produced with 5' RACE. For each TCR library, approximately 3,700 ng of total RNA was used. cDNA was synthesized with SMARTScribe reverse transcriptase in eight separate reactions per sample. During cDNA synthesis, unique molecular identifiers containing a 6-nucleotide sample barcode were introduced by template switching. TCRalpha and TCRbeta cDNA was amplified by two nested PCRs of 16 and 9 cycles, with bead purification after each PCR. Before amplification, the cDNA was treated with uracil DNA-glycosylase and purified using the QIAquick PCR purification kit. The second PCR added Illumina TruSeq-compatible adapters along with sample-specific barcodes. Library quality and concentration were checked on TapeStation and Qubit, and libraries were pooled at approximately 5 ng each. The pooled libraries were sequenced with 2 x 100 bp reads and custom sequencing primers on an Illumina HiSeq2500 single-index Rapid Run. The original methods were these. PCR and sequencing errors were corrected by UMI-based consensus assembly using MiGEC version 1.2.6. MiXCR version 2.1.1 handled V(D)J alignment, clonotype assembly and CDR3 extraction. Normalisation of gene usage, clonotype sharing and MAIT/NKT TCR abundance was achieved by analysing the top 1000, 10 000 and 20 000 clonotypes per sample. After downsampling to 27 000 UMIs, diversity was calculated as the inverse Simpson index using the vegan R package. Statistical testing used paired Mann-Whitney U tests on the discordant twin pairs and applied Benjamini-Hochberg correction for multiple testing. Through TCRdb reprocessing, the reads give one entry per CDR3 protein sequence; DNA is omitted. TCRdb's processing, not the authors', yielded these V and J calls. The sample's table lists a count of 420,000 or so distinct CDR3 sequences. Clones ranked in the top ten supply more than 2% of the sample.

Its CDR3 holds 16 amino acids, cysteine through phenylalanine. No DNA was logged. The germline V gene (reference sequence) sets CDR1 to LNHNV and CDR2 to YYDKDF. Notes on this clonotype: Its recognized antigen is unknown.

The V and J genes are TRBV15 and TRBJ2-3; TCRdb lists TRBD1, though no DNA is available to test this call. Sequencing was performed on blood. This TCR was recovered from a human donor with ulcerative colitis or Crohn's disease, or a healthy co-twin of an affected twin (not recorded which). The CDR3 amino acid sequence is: CATSRFSGQITDTQYF.